One T cell receptor beta chain is described in this entry. Its antigen remains unidentified. Per germline, CDR1 SGHAT and CDR2 FQDESV (reference sequence). This CDR3 has 16 amino acids. V lost 5 bases and J lost 0; bases outside the gene matches: 8. The sample belongs to a study of relationships among human T cell subsets. The study, taken as a whole, reports: Clones with over 100 reads held over 60% of CD8+ cytotoxic sequences.

The Th1 cells were the flow-through after CD25, CD56 and CD294 bead selections. TCR alpha and beta CDR3s were amplified from mRNA by semiquantitative ARM-PCR. Exponential amplification used communal superprimers after tagged nested gene-specific primers in ARM-PCR. First-round products served as template after exonuclease removal of nested primers. TCRdb redid the calling of the multiplex PCR reads with MiXCR, one entry per CDR3 protein. The top ten clones hold about 32% of a sample with 13,000 or so distinct CDR3 sequences, 67% of them seen once. The sample comprised CD4+ Th1 cells sorted from blood. The chain carries TRBV11-1 and TRBJ1-1, with 8 bases fitting TRBD1. This receptor was taken from a man aged 40-50 years in good health. This CDR3 reads CASSTRQGLLNTEAFF. Written as DNA, the CDR3 is TGTGCCAGCAGCACGCGACAGGGGCTATTGAACACTGAAGCTTTCTTT.